The rows below give T cell receptor beta chains drawn from one sample of a study of cytomegalovirus exposure and HLA in healthy donors. Some clones are missing from TCRdb's copy, which holds only in-frame ones; the method was immunoSEQ multiplex PCR. The sample has about 120,000 clones, around 74% seen once. Material for sequencing was PBMCs. The source is a woman younger than 30 in good health and CMV-seronegative. Each CDR3 is given with its conserved first and last residue. Each record gives: D gene, V gene, J gene, clone size, CDR3 DNA, CDR3 protein. A D gene is named only where the DNA matches it firmly. Size is stated for part of the rows, as once, few or many counts, or as a class when the clone is expanded.

D: .
V: TRBV4-1
J: TRBJ2-7
size: .
DNA: TGCGCCAGCAGCCAAGATATAAGCGTCTCCTACGAGCAGTACTTC
CDR3: CASSQDISVSYEQYF

D: .
V: TRBV2
J: TRBJ1-2
size: .
DNA: TGTGCCAGCAGGGGGGGGGACGCCGCGATGTATGGCTACACCTTC
CDR3: CASRGGDAAMYGYTF

D: .
V: TRBV6-5
J: TRBJ2-5
size: .
DNA: TGTGCCAGCAGTTCGGACAGCTCATCCCAAGAGACCCAGTACTTC
CDR3: CASSSDSSSQETQYF

D: TRBD1
V: TRBV11-1
J: TRBJ1-1
size: .
DNA: TGTGCCAGCAGCTCGGTCAGGGGGTTCACTGAAGCTTTCTTT
CDR3: CASSSVRGFTEAFF

D: TRBD1
V: TRBV5-4
J: TRBJ2-7
size: .
DNA: TGTGCCAGCAGCCCAGGGGGCGCATTCTACGAGCAGTACTTC
CDR3: CASSPGGAFYEQYF

D: TRBD1
V: TRBV28
J: TRBJ1-1
size: .
DNA: TGTGCCAGCAGTCAACAGGGGTCCCGCAACACTGAAGCTTTCTTT
CDR3: CASSQQGSRNTEAFF

D: .
V: TRBV10-2
J: TRBJ2-3
size: .
DNA: TGCGCCAGCAGTGCGGGAGTAGATACGCAGTATTTT
CDR3: CASSAGVDTQYF

D: .
V: TRBV19
J: TRBJ1-4
size: .
DNA: TGTGCCAGTAGTTTCACCACTCCTAATGAAAAACTGTTTTTT
CDR3: CASSFTTPNEKLFF

D: .
V: TRBV14
J: TRBJ2-3
size: .
DNA: TGTGCCAGCAGCCAAGATATTCACAGGGGAGGTACGCAGTATTTT
CDR3: CASSQDIHRGGTQYF

D: TRBD1
V: TRBV29-1
J: TRBJ1-2
size: .
DNA: TGCAGCGTGGCGGACAGGGTGGACTATGGCTACACCTTC
CDR3: CSVADRVDYGYTF

D: .
V: TRBV28
J: TRBJ1-6
size: .
DNA: TGTGCCAGCAGTTTATCGACAGGCGGGCCAGGGCCCAGAGGGAGGGGACCCCTCCACTTT
CDR3: CASSLSTGGPGPRGRGPLHF

D: .
V: TRBV18
J: TRBJ1-5
size: .
DNA: TGTGCCAGCTCACCACCGTTGGGGACTAATCAGCCCCAGCATTTT
CDR3: CASSPPLGTNQPQHF

D: .
V: TRBV6-1
J: TRBJ1-1
size: .
DNA: TGTGCCAGCACTGGGGGGATCACTGAAGCTTTCTTT
CDR3: CASTGGITEAFF

D: .
V: TRBV5-1
J: TRBJ2-1
size: few
DNA: TGCGCCAGCAGCTTGGCCCTGACAGGCCCCTACAATGAGCAGTTCTTC
CDR3: CASSLALTGPYNEQFF

D: .
V: TRBV6-5
J: TRBJ2-1
size: .
DNA: TGTGCCAGCGGCCCTAGGGAGGGGGGGCGGGATGAGCAGTTCTTC
CDR3: CASGPREGGRDEQFF

D: TRBD2
V: TRBV5-8
J: TRBJ2-5
size: .
DNA: TGTGCCAGCAGCCGCGGACTAGCGGGGCAAACCCAGTACTTC
CDR3: CASSRGLAGQTQYF

D: TRBD2
V: TRBV4-1
J: TRBJ2-4
size: .
DNA: TGCGCCAGCAGCCCCGGCCTAGCGGGGGGGCTCGCCAAAAACATTCAGTACTTC
CDR3: CASSPGLAGGLAKNIQYF

D: .
V: TRBV27
J: TRBJ1-6
size: .
DNA: TGTGCCAGCAGTTTACTAGGGGTTGTCTCCTATAATTCACCCCTCCACTTT
CDR3: CASSLLGVVSYNSPLHF

D: TRBD1
V: TRBV4-1
J: TRBJ1-1
size: .
DNA: TGCGCCAGCAGCCTCGGACAGGGGGACACTGAAGCTTTCTTT
CDR3: CASSLGQGDTEAFF

D: .
V: TRBV7-9
J: TRBJ2-5
size: .
DNA: TGTGCCAGCAGCTTGGATGGCAGGGGAGAGACCCAGTACTTC
CDR3: CASSLDGRGETQYF

D: TRBD1
V: TRBV2
J: TRBJ1-2
size: .
DNA: TGTGCCAGCAAACCGACAGGGGGTGTCTATGGCTACACCTTC
CDR3: CASKPTGGVYGYTF

D: TRBD1
V: TRBV27
J: TRBJ2-7
size: .
DNA: TGTGCCAGCAGTTTCGGACAGGGGATCTACGAGCAGTACTTC
CDR3: CASSFGQGIYEQYF

D: .
V: TRBV6-1
J: TRBJ2-5
size: .
DNA: TGTGCCAGCAGTTCCGTCGAGACCCAGTACTTC
CDR3: CASSSVETQYF

D: .
V: TRBV5-4
J: TRBJ1-1
size: .
DNA: TGTGCCAGCAGCTGGGGGCAGGGCGGGACTGAAGCTTTCTTT
CDR3: CASSWGQGGTEAFF

D: TRBD1
V: TRBV27
J: TRBJ2-5
size: .
DNA: TGTGCCAGCAGTTTCCGACCCCTCTTGACAGGGATCGGAGAGACCCAGTACTTC
CDR3: CASSFRPLLTGIGETQYF

D: .
V: TRBV23-1
J: TRBJ2-7
size: many
DNA: TGCGCCAGCAGTCAATCTGGACAGTACGAGCAGTACTTC
CDR3: CASSQSGQYEQYF

D: .
V: TRBV6-5
J: TRBJ1-3
size: few
DNA: TGTGCCAGCACTAACGGGGGGGCCGGAGGAAACACCATATATTTT
CDR3: CASTNGGAGGNTIYF

D: .
V: TRBV6-1
J: TRBJ2-7
size: .
DNA: TGTGCCAGCAGTGAGGGTATTTACAGGGCTGGAAGAAAGGACGAGCAGTACTTC
CDR3: CASSEGIYRAGRKDEQYF

D: .
V: TRBV4-1
J: TRBJ2-1
size: once
DNA: TGCGCCAGCAGCCCCGGGTCGCCGGTGAGGCACAATGAGCAGTTCTTC
CDR3: CASSPGSPVRHNEQFF

D: TRBD2
V: TRBV7-9
J: TRBJ2-1
size: few
DNA: TGTGCCAGCAGCTTGGATAGCGGGGGCCGCTACAATGAGCAGTTCTTC
CDR3: CASSLDSGGRYNEQFF

D: TRBD1
V: TRBV30
J: TRBJ1-6
size: .
DNA: TGTGCCTGGAGTGTACAGGGGATATCCTATAATTCACCCCTCCACTTT
CDR3: CAWSVQGISYNSPLHF

D: TRBD1
V: TRBV29-1
J: TRBJ1-2
size: .
DNA: TGCAGCGTTTATGGGACAGGGTTGAGCAACCTTGGCTACACCTTC
CDR3: CSVYGTGLSNLGYTF

D: TRBD1
V: TRBV28
J: TRBJ1-2
size: .
DNA: TGTGCCAGCAGTAGGGGACAGGGGGCGTCCTATGGCTACACCTTC
CDR3: CASSRGQGASYGYTF

D: TRBD1
V: TRBV6-1
J: TRBJ1-1
size: .
DNA: TGTGCCAGCAGTGAAAGACAGCCCGGGACAGAGGGGAGTGGCACTGAAGCTTTCTTT
CDR3: CASSERQPGTEGSGTEAFF

D: TRBD2
V: TRBV4-2
J: TRBJ2-1
size: .
DNA: TGTGCCAGCAGCCACCATAGCGGGGGGGCTCGAAACAATGAGCAGTTCTTC
CDR3: CASSHHSGGARNNEQFF

D: .
V: TRBV5-8
J: TRBJ2-1
size: once
DNA: TGTGCCAGCAGCCACGACAGGACGAATGAGCAGTTCTTC
CDR3: CASSHDRTNEQFF

D: .
V: TRBV2
J: TRBJ1-5
size: .
DNA: TGTGCCAGCAGCGCTGCGGGGGGTACGGGCAATCAGCCCCAGCATTTT
CDR3: CASSAAGGTGNQPQHF

D: .
V: TRBV9
J: TRBJ1-1
size: .
DNA: TGTGCCAGCAGCGTAGCTACGACCCTGAGGGACACTGAAGCTTTCTTT
CDR3: CASSVATTLRDTEAFF

D: .
V: TRBV7-2
J: TRBJ1-1
size: once
DNA: TGTGCCAGCAGCTTAAAAGGGGACACTGAAGCTTTCTTT
CDR3: CASSLKGDTEAFF

D: .
V: TRBV19
J: TRBJ1-1
size: .
DNA: TGTGCCAGTAGTATAGTTCCTCAGGGAAGCACTGAAGCTTTCTTT
CDR3: CASSIVPQGSTEAFF

D: .
V: TRBV27
J: TRBJ1-6
size: .
DNA: TGTGCCAGCAGTGCGGGCTGGGGAGGGAATTCACCCCTCCACTTT
CDR3: CASSAGWGGNSPLHF

D: TRBD2
V: TRBV5-1
J: TRBJ2-7
size: few
DNA: TGCGCCAGCAGCCTCGAGGCTAGCGGGGGACTTTCCTACGAGCAGTACTTC
CDR3: CASSLEASGGLSYEQYF

D: .
V: TRBV5-1
J: TRBJ1-1
size: .
DNA: TGCGCCAGCAGCTTGAGCCAGGGCGAAGCTTTCTTT
CDR3: CASSLSQGEAFF

D: TRBD1
V: TRBV5-4
J: TRBJ1-1
size: .
DNA: TGTGCCAGCAGCTTCGACTCAGGGAGACAGGGGGTTGTAGCTTTCTTT
CDR3: CASSFDSGRQGVVAFF

D: .
V: TRBV5-1
J: TRBJ2-3
size: once
DNA: TGCGCCAGCAGCTCAATCCTCGACAGTCGAAATAAAGATACGCAGTATTTT
CDR3: CASSSILDSRNKDTQYF

D: TRBD2
V: TRBV4-1
J: TRBJ2-3
size: few
DNA: TGCGCCAGCAGCCAAGACCCCTCTAGCGGGGGAAAAGATACGCAGTATTTT
CDR3: CASSQDPSSGGKDTQYF

D: .
V: TRBV7-2
J: TRBJ1-1
size: .
DNA: TGTGCCAGCAGCACTCCCGGGACAATTAAAGGGCTGGTAGCTTTCTTT
CDR3: CASSTPGTIKGLVAFF

D: .
V: TRBV9
J: TRBJ1-1
size: .
DNA: TGTGCCAGCAGCTCGGGGGACGCGAACACTGAAGCTTTCTTT
CDR3: CASSSGDANTEAFF

D: TRBD1
V: TRBV28
J: TRBJ1-3
size: .
DNA: TGTGCCAGCAATGTTCAGCAGGGACAGGCTTCTGGAAACACCATATATTTT
CDR3: CASNVQQGQASGNTIYF

D: TRBD1
V: TRBV7-2
J: TRBJ1-1
size: once
DNA: TGTGCCAGCAGCTTCCAGACAGGGCCGAACACTGAAGCTTTCTTT
CDR3: CASSFQTGPNTEAFF

D: TRBD1
V: TRBV28
J: TRBJ2-7
size: few
DNA: TGTGCCAGCAGTTTAGGACAGGGGAGGGGCCCCTACGAGCAGTACTTC
CDR3: CASSLGQGRGPYEQYF

D: .
V: TRBV29-1
J: TRBJ2-7
size: .
DNA: TGCAGCGTTGAATCCGCTAGCTCCTACGAGCAGTACTTC
CDR3: CSVESASSYEQYF

D: TRBD1
V: TRBV5-1
J: TRBJ1-2
size: .
DNA: TGCGCCAGCAGCACGGACAGGGGAAGGGAGCGGTATGGCTACACCTTC
CDR3: CASSTDRGRERYGYTF

D: .
V: TRBV28
J: TRBJ2-3
size: .
DNA: TGTGCCAGCAGTTTTCGCGACACTAGCACAGATACGCAGTATTTT
CDR3: CASSFRDTSTDTQYF

D: TRBD1
V: TRBV6-1
J: TRBJ1-6
size: .
DNA: TGTGCCGGTTGCAGGGACAGCCTAAATTCACCCCTCCACTTT
CDR3: CAGCRDSLNSPLHF

D: .
V: TRBV21-1
J: TRBJ1-2
size: few
DNA: TGTGCCAGCAGCGAGGGGGCAATTAACTATGGCTACACCTTC
CDR3: CASSEGAINYGYTF

D: .
V: TRBV29-1
J: TRBJ1-1
size: .
DNA: TGCAGCGTATCGCGGGGGTTGAACACTGAAGCTTTCTTT
CDR3: CSVSRGLNTEAFF